This is a list of T cell receptor beta chains from one sample in a study of cytomegalovirus exposure and HLA in healthy donors. Repertoires were generated with immunoSEQ multiplex PCR, while TCRdb's copy carries only in-frame clones and drops some. The data hold about 120,000 clones, with about 70% observed a single time. Sequenced: PBMCs. These receptors all come from a human donor in good health. CDR3s include the opening cysteine and the closing phenylalanine or tryptophan. The D gene is left open where the match is weak. Where a row states a size, it is once, few, many or the class of an expanded clone; other rows omit it.

d_call: -
j_call: TRBJ1-5
clone_size: few
v_call: TRBV6-5
cdr3_nt: TGTGCCAGCAGTGACCGAGGGTTTCAGCCCCAGCATTTT
cdr3_aa: CASSDRGFQPQHF

d_call: -
j_call: TRBJ1-2
clone_size: -
v_call: TRBV30
cdr3_nt: TGTGCCTGGAACGTCGTAACAGCTAACTATGGCTACACCTTC
cdr3_aa: CAWNVVTANYGYTF

d_call: TRBD2
j_call: TRBJ2-3
clone_size: -
v_call: TRBV28
cdr3_nt: TGTGCCAGCAGTCCAAGCGGGAGGGTCGGGGATACGCAGTATTTT
cdr3_aa: CASSPSGRVGDTQYF

d_call: TRBD1
j_call: TRBJ1-3
clone_size: -
v_call: TRBV5-1
cdr3_nt: TGCGCCAGCAGCTTGACAGGGGCCTACTCTGGAAACACCATATATTTT
cdr3_aa: CASSLTGAYSGNTIYF

d_call: TRBD1
j_call: TRBJ1-6
clone_size: -
v_call: TRBV6-5
cdr3_nt: TGTGCCACAGGGGACAGGGGGAATTCACCCCTCCACTTT
cdr3_aa: CATGDRGNSPLHF

d_call: -
j_call: TRBJ2-2
clone_size: few
v_call: TRBV6-1
cdr3_nt: TGTGCCAGCCGGCTGGGACTGAACACCGGGGAGCTGTTTTTT
cdr3_aa: CASRLGLNTGELFF

d_call: TRBD2
j_call: TRBJ2-1
clone_size: -
v_call: TRBV6-5
cdr3_nt: TGTGCCAGCCATGAAGAAGCGGGAGGATACAATGAGCAGTTCTTC
cdr3_aa: CASHEEAGGYNEQFF

d_call: TRBD1
j_call: TRBJ1-1
clone_size: -
v_call: TRBV5-1
cdr3_nt: TGCGCCAGCAGCACAGGGGATGGGGCAGCCCGAGCTTTCTTT
cdr3_aa: CASSTGDGAARAFF

d_call: -
j_call: TRBJ1-2
clone_size: -
v_call: TRBV7-6
cdr3_nt: TGTGCCAGCAGCCTGGGGCGGGGGCCCTACTATGGCTACACCTTC
cdr3_aa: CASSLGRGPYYGYTF

d_call: -
j_call: TRBJ2-3
clone_size: -
v_call: TRBV11-2
cdr3_nt: TGTGCCAGCAGCCCGCGCGCTAGCACAGATACGCAGTATTTT
cdr3_aa: CASSPRASTDTQYF

d_call: TRBD2
j_call: TRBJ2-7
clone_size: -
v_call: TRBV10-3
cdr3_nt: TGTGCCATCAGGCCACTAGCGGGGAGCTCCTACGAGCAGTACTTC
cdr3_aa: CAIRPLAGSSYEQYF

d_call: -
j_call: TRBJ1-5
clone_size: few
v_call: TRBV4-2
cdr3_nt: TGTGCCAGCAGCCAAGCCAACAGGGGCAATCAGCCCCAGCATTTT
cdr3_aa: CASSQANRGNQPQHF

d_call: TRBD2
j_call: TRBJ2-7
clone_size: -
v_call: TRBV4-2
cdr3_nt: TGTGCCAGCAGCCCTAGCGGGGTGACCTACGAGCAGTACTTC
cdr3_aa: CASSPSGVTYEQYF

d_call: TRBD2
j_call: TRBJ2-2
clone_size: -
v_call: TRBV27
cdr3_nt: TGTGCCAGCAGCCCCCTCGCCACTAGCGGGGCTTACACCGGGGAGCTGTTTTTT
cdr3_aa: CASSPLATSGAYTGELFF

d_call: -
j_call: TRBJ2-1
clone_size: -
v_call: TRBV6-1
cdr3_nt: TGTGCCAGCAGGATAACATACAACGGGGAGCAGTTCTTC
cdr3_aa: CASRITYNGEQFF

d_call: TRBD2
j_call: TRBJ2-1
clone_size: once
v_call: TRBV7-9
cdr3_nt: TGTTCCAGCAGCACCACGCGGACTAGCGCCCAAGGGAATGAGCAGTTCTTC
cdr3_aa: CSSSTTRTSAQGNEQFF

d_call: -
j_call: TRBJ1-2
clone_size: many
v_call: TRBV20-1
cdr3_nt: TGCAGTGCTAGAGATCTTGTGGGCTACACCTTC
cdr3_aa: CSARDLVGYTF

d_call: TRBD2
j_call: TRBJ2-1
clone_size: once
v_call: TRBV10-3
cdr3_nt: TGTGCCATCGGTAGGGGACTAGACGGCAATGAGCAGTTCTTC
cdr3_aa: CAIGRGLDGNEQFF

d_call: -
j_call: TRBJ2-5
clone_size: -
v_call: TRBV9
cdr3_nt: TGTGCCAGCAGCGTACCCCCTCAAGAGACCCAGTACTTC
cdr3_aa: CASSVPPQETQYF

d_call: TRBD1
j_call: TRBJ2-3
clone_size: -
v_call: TRBV7-2
cdr3_nt: TGTGCCAGCAGCACCCGGACAGGGGGCGTTAGCACAGATACGCAGTATTTT
cdr3_aa: CASSTRTGGVSTDTQYF

d_call: TRBD1
j_call: TRBJ2-5
clone_size: -
v_call: TRBV7-8
cdr3_nt: TGTGCCAGCAGCCTCGCGGGGACAGGGGTTGGAGAGACCCAGTACTTC
cdr3_aa: CASSLAGTGVGETQYF

d_call: -
j_call: TRBJ1-5
clone_size: once
v_call: TRBV19
cdr3_nt: TGTGCCAGTAGGGGGGGTTCGGGGCCGAGCAATCAGCCCCAGCATTTT
cdr3_aa: CASRGGSGPSNQPQHF

d_call: TRBD2
j_call: TRBJ2-1
clone_size: -
v_call: TRBV5-1
cdr3_nt: TGCGCCAGCAGCTCGGGACTAGCGGAAAATGAGCAGTTCTTC
cdr3_aa: CASSSGLAENEQFF

d_call: TRBD1
j_call: TRBJ1-3
clone_size: few
v_call: TRBV15
cdr3_nt: TGTGCCACCAGCATTCTACCCGGGACAGGGGTTGCCACCATATATTTT
cdr3_aa: CATSILPGTGVATIYF

d_call: -
j_call: TRBJ1-2
clone_size: -
v_call: TRBV7-8
cdr3_nt: TGTGCCAGCAGCTTGGACAGACTTAACTATGGCTACACCTTC
cdr3_aa: CASSLDRLNYGYTF

d_call: -
j_call: TRBJ2-3
clone_size: -
v_call: TRBV7-5
cdr3_nt: TGTGCCAGAAGCTACAGGGACCGAGAGAGCACAGATACGCAGTATTTT
cdr3_aa: CARSYRDRESTDTQYF

d_call: TRBD1
j_call: TRBJ2-7
clone_size: -
v_call: TRBV5-1
cdr3_nt: TGCGCCAGCAGCTTGGACGGACAGGGACCCTACGAGCAGTACTTC
cdr3_aa: CASSLDGQGPYEQYF

d_call: TRBD2
j_call: TRBJ2-1
clone_size: -
v_call: TRBV20-1
cdr3_nt: TGCAGTTCTCTAGCGGGCAATGAGCAGTTCTTC
cdr3_aa: CSSLAGNEQFF

d_call: -
j_call: TRBJ1-5
clone_size: once
v_call: TRBV7-8
cdr3_nt: TGTGCCAGCAGCTTAGTGGCAGTCAATCAGCCCCAGCATTTT
cdr3_aa: CASSLVAVNQPQHF

d_call: -
j_call: TRBJ1-5
clone_size: -
v_call: TRBV28
cdr3_nt: TGTGCCAGCCGTCTACACCGGGGTTCAAATCAGCCCCAGCATTTT
cdr3_aa: CASRLHRGSNQPQHF

d_call: TRBD1
j_call: TRBJ1-1
clone_size: -
v_call: TRBV28
cdr3_nt: TGTGCCGCCAGCAGGGTAGGGGGGACAGGGGCTGAAGCTTTCTTT
cdr3_aa: CAASRVGGTGAEAFF

d_call: -
j_call: TRBJ1-1
clone_size: -
v_call: TRBV5-1
cdr3_nt: TGCGCCAGCAGCAACGGACAGCGCCAAACCACTGAAGCTTTCTTT
cdr3_aa: CASSNGQRQTTEAFF